Listed below are T cell receptor beta chains from one sample, sequenced in a study of cytomegalovirus exposure and HLA in healthy donors. Measured with immunoSEQ multiplex PCR; TCRdb has only the in-frame clones, and not every one. This table holds 130,000 or so clones, around four fifths found once. The sample comprised PBMCs. Receptor source: a male donor in good health and CMV-seronegative. CDR3s include the opening cysteine and the closing phenylalanine or tryptophan. Fields, in order: D gene, V gene, clone size, J gene, CDR3 protein, CDR3 DNA. The D gene is left open where the match is weak. A clone size is listed for some rows: how often the clone was seen (once, few, many), or a class if it is expanded.

>TRBD1|TRBV27|once|TRBJ2-7
CASGGQPSLDEQYF
TGTGCCAGCGGGGGACAGCCGTCTTTGGACGAGCAGTACTTC
>TRBD1|TRBV11-2|-|TRBJ1-3
CASSNSDRVLSGNTIYF
TGTGCCAGCAGCAATAGCGACAGGGTCCTCTCTGGAAACACCATATATTTT
>-|TRBV18|-|TRBJ2-3
CASSPIPTDTQYF
TGTGCCAGCTCACCAATTCCTACAGATACGCAGTATTTT
>TRBD2|TRBV7-8|few|TRBJ2-2
CASSLSGSAAGELFF
TGTGCCAGCAGCTTGAGCGGGAGTGCCGCCGGGGAGCTGTTTTTT
>TRBD1|TRBV25-1|few|TRBJ1-1
CASSAIRQGDEAFF
TGTGCCAGCAGTGCTATTCGACAGGGAGATGAAGCTTTCTTT
>TRBD1|TRBV28|-|TRBJ1-5
CASSQDRGDQPQHF
TGTGCCAGCAGCCAGGACAGGGGTGATCAGCCCCAGCATTTT
>-|TRBV28|-|TRBJ1-2
CASGRRPWDGYTF
TGTGCCAGTGGTCGCAGGCCTTGGGATGGCTACACCTTC
>-|TRBV5-6|once|TRBJ2-3
CASSLGISPSTDTQYF
TGTGCCAGCAGCTTGGGTATTAGCCCTAGCACAGATACGCAGTATTTT
>-|TRBV5-4|-|TRBJ2-1
CASSLSGNNEQFF
TGTGCCAGCAGCTTGTCGGGGAACAATGAGCAGTTCTTC
>-|TRBV5-4|few|TRBJ1-5
CASSSGWDQPQHF
TGTGCCAGCAGCTCCGGGTGGGATCAGCCCCAGCATTTT
>-|TRBV28|-|TRBJ1-1
CASSSQSYTEAFF
TGTGCCAGCAGTAGTCAGTCATACACTGAAGCTTTCTTT
>-|TRBV30|-|TRBJ1-2
CAWSAHRDGYTF
TGTGCCTGGAGTGCTCACAGGGATGGCTACACCTTC
>TRBD1|TRBV9|-|TRBJ2-7
CASSASLTGARQYF
TGTGCCAGCAGCGCTTCTCTCACAGGGGCGCGGCAGTACTTC
>-|TRBV7-2|-|TRBJ1-1
CASRQRGGNTEAFF
TGTGCCAGCAGACAAAGGGGGGGGAACACTGAAGCTTTCTTT
>-|TRBV6-8|-|TRBJ1-2
CASSYAGVKSLHHYGYTF
TGTGCCAGCAGTTACGCAGGGGTAAAGAGTCTCCACCACTATGGCTACACCTTC
>TRBD1|TRBV29-1|-|TRBJ2-4
CSVEPDRGDIQYF
TGCAGCGTTGAGCCGGACAGGGGTGACATTCAGTACTTC
>-|TRBV28|few|TRBJ1-5
CASSSRTARNQPQHF
TGTGCCAGCAGTTCCCGGACAGCTCGCAATCAGCCCCAGCATTTT
>-|TRBV18|-|TRBJ2-4
CASSPPAGGAGENIQYF
TGTGCCAGCTCACCACCGGCTGGAGGGGCTGGGGAAAACATTCAGTACTTC
>-|TRBV15|-|TRBJ1-4
CATSRLDGGSNEKLFF
TGTGCCACCAGCAGGCTAGACGGAGGTAGCAATGAAAAACTGTTTTTT
>-|TRBV1|-|TRBJ2-1
CTSSQDSGGRNNEQFF
TGCACCAGCAGCCAAGATAGCGGGGGCCGGAACAATGAGCAGTTCTTC
>-|TRBV7-6|-|TRBJ2-5
CASSSGLGSGRQETQYF
TGTGCCAGCAGTTCAGGGTTAGGTTCGGGGAGGCAAGAGACCCAGTACTTC
>-|TRBV15|-|TRBJ1-5
CATSRDRGAPNQPQHF
TGTGCCACCAGCAGAGACCGGGGAGCCCCCAATCAGCCCCAGCATTTT
>TRBD1|TRBV27|-|TRBJ2-5
CASNPPGTAQETQYF
TGTGCCAGCAATCCGCCCGGGACAGCCCAAGAGACCCAGTACTTC
>TRBD2|TRBV7-2|-|TRBJ2-7
CASSRTSGGPSSYEQYF
TGTGCCAGCAGCCGGACTAGCGGGGGGCCAAGCTCCTACGAGCAGTACTTC
>-|TRBV6-4|few|TRBJ2-2
CASSDSGTNTGELFF
TGTGCCAGCAGTGACTCCGGGACAAACACCGGGGAGCTGTTTTTT
>TRBD1|TRBV28|-|TRBJ2-1
CASSPGTGAYNEQFF
TGTGCCAGCAGTCCTGGGACAGGGGCCTACAATGAGCAGTTCTTC
>-|TRBV5-5|few|TRBJ2-7
CASTRTGPEQYF
TGTGCCAGCACCAGAACAGGGCCCGAGCAGTACTTC
>-|TRBV5-1|once|TRBJ1-4
CASTPGHLNEKLFF
TGCGCCAGTACTCCGGGACACTTGAATGAAAAACTGTTTTTT
>-|TRBV19|-|TRBJ1-1
CASSIGANEAFF
TGTGCCAGTAGTATAGGGGCGAATGAAGCTTTCTTT
>-|TRBV2|-|TRBJ1-2
CASKQGLNPNYGYTF
TGTGCCAGCAAACAGGGCCTAAATCCTAACTATGGCTACACCTTC
>-|TRBV27|-|TRBJ1-4
CASSPGPYEKLFF
TGTGCCAGCAGCCCAGGGCCCTATGAAAAACTGTTTTTT
>-|TRBV30|-|TRBJ1-1
CAWSVVHRLLSGNTEAFF
TGTGCCTGGAGTGTGGTCCATCGACTATTGTCCGGGAACACTGAAGCTTTCTTT
>-|TRBV29-1|-|TRBJ2-3
CSVEIGGSTSTDTQYF
TGCAGCGTTGAAATCGGAGGGTCCACTAGCACAGATACGCAGTATTTT